These 21 T cell receptor beta chains were all obtained from the same sample, sequenced in a study of T cell responses to AZD1222 COVID-19 vaccine. This table comes from immunoSEQ multiplex PCR, and its TCRdb copy is limited to in-frame clones, with some not included. The repertoire holds 100,000 to 150,000 clones, around nine tenths seen once, with 0.85% to 1.3% in the top ten. The starting material was peripheral blood, obtained 28 days after the second AZD1222 dose. These receptors came from an adult who received the AZD1222 COVID-19 vaccine.

This clone appeared once. CDR3 nucleotide sequence: TGCAGCCTCCTTATAGCGGGAGGGTCCAATGAGCAGTTCTTC. Protein sequence: CSLLIAGGSNEQFF. The rearrangement joins TRBV29-1 to TRBJ2-1; 11 bases are a match to TRBD2. CDR1 and CDR2 (germline): SQVTM, ANQGSEA. V was clipped by 8 bases and J by 6 bases; unmatched bases: 9. This CDR3 comprises 14 residues.

The chain employs TRBV7-9 and TRBJ2-2, with D unclear. V was shortened by 2 bases and J by 6 bases, with 4 bases between the two germline ends. Germline V gene data show CDR1 as SEHNR and CDR2 as FQNEAQ (reference sequence). CDR3 length: 12 amino acids. CDR3 in DNA: TGTGCCAGCAGCTTACAGTCCGGGGAGCTGTTTTTT. Protein: CASSLQSGELFF.

The gene calls are TRBV7-2 and TRBJ2-7; D call uncertain. The CDR3 is 13 residues long. V shed 3 bases and J shed 2 bases, with 8 bases lying between them. Germline CDR1 SGHTA, CDR2 FQGNSA. CDR3 in amino acids: CASSFDSPYEQYF. CDR3 sequence (DNA): TGTGCCAGCAGCTTTGACTCCCCCTACGAGCAGTACTTC. The full variable domain, completed using reference TRBV7-2 and TRBJ2-7, is GAGVSQSPSNKVTEKGKDVELRCDPISGHTALYWYRQSLGQGLEFLIYFQGNSAPDKSGLPSDRFSAERTGGSVSTLTIQRTQQEDSAVYLCASSFDSPYEQYFGPGTRLTVT.

The chain recombines TRBV15 with TRBJ2-1, with 8 bases identical to TRBD2. V was clipped by 5 bases and J by 5 bases; unmatched bases: 8. The CDR3 is 15 amino acids. Germline CDR1 reads LNHNV; CDR2 reads YYDKDF (reference sequence). As DNA, the CDR3 is TGTGCCACCAGCTCGGGACTAGTTTTGAACAATGAGCAGTTCTTC. Protein product: CATSSGLVLNNEQFF.

Only a few counts were recorded for this clone. The V call is TRBV2, the J call TRBJ2-4; possibly TRBD1 for D (6 bases). Looked up from germline, CDR1 is SNHLY and CDR2 is FYNNEI. This CDR3 contains 17 residues. Trimming left V 2 bases short and J 2 bases short, with 16 bases between. CDR3 amino acids: CASSERGLRDTKNIQYF. The DNA for the CDR3 is TGTGCCAGCAGTGAACGGGGCCTTCGGGACACCAAAAACATTCAGTACTTC.

This chain joins TRBV7-3 and TRBJ2-2; possibly TRBD1 or TRBD2 for D (5 bases each). This CDR3 has 14 residues. Trimming shortened V by 5 bases and J by 4 bases, and 11 bases separated the two germline ends. Germline CDR1 and CDR2: SGHTA and FQGTGA. CDR3 bases: TGTGCCAGCAGCCGGGGACGCGTCACCGGGGAGCTGTTTTTT. It codes for CASSRGRVTGELFF.

The chain couples TRBV15 to TRBJ1-5; 7 nucleotides agree with TRBD1. The trim removed 0 bases at V and 7 bases at J, leaving 6 bases unmatched. From germline, CDR1 is LNHNV and CDR2 YYDKDF (reference sequence). The CDR3 spans 15 residues. The CDR3 sequence: CATSRDRTGEQPQHF. The CDR3 DNA reads TGTGCCACCAGCAGAGATCGCACAGGGGAACAGCCCCAGCATTTT.

The CDR3 is CASSLGRGWNRGYTF. In nucleotides, the CDR3 is TGTGCCAGCAGCCTTGGGAGGGGTTGGAATCGTGGCTACACCTTC. The chain uses TRBV3-1 (or the pseudogene TRBV3-2) and TRBJ1-2; D might be TRBD1 (5 bases). Germline values: CDR1 LGHDT, CDR2 YNNKEL (reference sequence). Trimming left V 4 bases short and J 7 bases short, with 19 bases between. The CDR3 length is 15 residues.

The chain couples TRBV6-1 to TRBJ1-1; perhaps TRBD1 as D (6 bases). The ends were cut back, 3 bases at V and 10 bases at J, with 18 bases in the middle. Germline lookup yields CDR1 MNHNS and CDR2 SASEGT. There are 14 residues in the CDR3. The CDR3 nucleotides are TGTGCCAGCAGTGACAGGAGGGGGGAGACAGGAGCTTTCTTT. Translation gives CASSDRRGETGAFF.

V usage is TRBV18 and J usage is TRBJ2-1; D unclear. The CDR3 runs to 12 residues. The V and J ends lost 1 base and 10 bases respectively, with 8 bases between them. CDR1 is KGHSH, CDR2 LQKENI, per germline. The CDR3 nucleotides are TGTGCCAGCTCACCACGTAATAGCGAGCAGTTCTTC. Translation: CASSPRNSEQFF.

This chain joins TRBV4-3 and TRBJ1-6; the D is unclear. Germline V lookup: CDR1 LGHNA, CDR2 YSLEER. Trimming stripped 0 bases from V and 2 bases from J, with 14 bases between. The CDR3 has 18 residues. The CDR3 sequence is CASSQEAPAVAYNSPLHF. DNA of the CDR3: TGCGCCAGCAGCCAAGAGGCCCCGGCAGTGGCCTATAATTCACCCCTCCACTTT.

The chain joins TRBV27 to TRBJ1-5; D uncertain. V lost 7 bases, J lost 0 bases, and 19 bases lay in between. Germline CDR1 reads MNHEY; CDR2 reads SMNVEV (reference sequence). The CDR3 totals 17 residues. CDR3 sequence reads: CASNLKAGSYSNQPQHF. DNA for the CDR3: TGTGCCAGCAACCTCAAGGCAGGCAGCTATAGCAATCAGCCCCAGCATTTT.

V and J are TRBV7-2 and TRBJ2-1; 7 bases are a match to TRBD2. Looked up from germline, CDR1 is SGHTA and CDR2 is FQGNSA. J lost 7 bases, V lost 4 bases, and 16 bases had no gene match. CDR3 length equals 17 residues. The CDR3 DNA sequence: TGTGCCAGCAGCTGGAGTCGGGCGTCTAGCGGAAGTAATGAGCAGTTCTTC. Amino acid sequence: CASSWSRASSGSNEQFF.

The rearrangement links TRBV7-8 to TRBJ2-3; the D is unclear. CDR1 is SGHVS and CDR2 is FQNEAQ in the germline V gene. This CDR3 region has 14 residues. Trimming stripped 4 bases from V and 1 base from J, with 9 bases between. The CDR3 sequence: CASSSLAGTDTQYF. Written as DNA, the CDR3 is TGTGCCAGCAGCTCCCTGGCGGGCACAGATACGCAGTATTTT.

The chain links TRBV18 to TRBJ1-1, with D uncertain. Germline loops: CDR1 KGHSH, CDR2 LQKENI. V was shortened by 8 bases and J by 0 bases, with 10 bases between the two germline ends. This CDR3 is built from 13 residues. The CDR3: CASTGSMNTEAFF. As DNA, the CDR3 is TGTGCCAGCACTGGGTCCATGAACACTGAAGCTTTCTTT.

The chain recombines TRBV5-1 with TRBJ1-1, with D perhaps matching TRBD1 (5 bases). The CDR3 has 16 residues. Germline CDR1 reads SGHRS; CDR2 reads YFSETQ. V was cut by 0 bases and J by 4 bases, with 16 bases left in between. In DNA form, the CDR3 reads TGCGCCAGCAGCTTGGCCGAAGGGGAGAGAGGCACTGAAGCTTTCTTT. This gives the protein CASSLAEGERGTEAFF.

This chain joins TRBV18 and TRBJ2-7, with a tentative D call TRBD1 (5 bases). Germline loops: CDR1 KGHSH, CDR2 LQKENI. V lost 4 bases and J lost 2, with 18 bases in between. CDR3 size: 16 residues. CDR3 region: CASSLPLAGSTYEQYF. In DNA form, the CDR3 reads TGTGCCAGCTCACTTCCACTGGCAGGGTCAACCTACGAGCAGTACTTC.

The rearrangement joins TRBV7-9 to TRBJ1-4; 7 bases are shared with TRBD1. J lost 6 bases, V lost 5 bases, and 12 bases had no gene match. The V gene's germline CDR1 is SEHNR and CDR2 FQNEAQ (reference sequence). The CDR3 has 16 residues. The DNA of the CDR3 is TGTGCCAGCAGCGTCCGTTCGACAGGGCCGGATGAAAAACTGTTTTTT. Its protein is CASSVRSTGPDEKLFF.

The V gene is TRBV28, the J gene TRBJ1-5; D is uncertain. V was pared by 3 bases and J by 1 base, with 7 bases between. The CDR3 extends over 14 amino acids. Germline assignment: CDR1 MDHEN and CDR2 SYDVKM. The CDR3 DNA reads as TGTGCCAGCAGTTTGTCTCGGAGCAATCAGCCCCAGCATTTT. Its protein product is CASSLSRSNQPQHF. The whole variable domain, filled in from reference TRBV28 and TRBJ1-5, reads DVKVTQSSRYLVKRTGEKVFLECVQDMDHENMFWYRQDPGLGLRLIYFSYDVKMKEKGDIPEGYSVSREKKERFSLILESASTNQTSMYLCASSLSRSNQPQHFGDGTRLSIL.

This chain links TRBV9 with TRBJ2-1, with 7 bases matching TRBD2. Germline assignment: CDR1 SGDLS and CDR2 YYNGEE. J lost 6 bases, V lost 4 bases, and 10 bases had no gene match. This CDR3 has 15 residues. The CDR3 protein is CASSPLGGSGNEQFF. Written as DNA, the CDR3 is TGTGCCAGCAGCCCCCTGGGCGGGAGTGGCAATGAGCAGTTCTTC.

The chain employs TRBV29-1 and TRBJ2-7, with D maybe TRBD2 (5 bases). Germline assignment: CDR1 SQVTM and CDR2 ANQGSEA. CDR3 length: 12 amino acids. The V end was cut by 3 bases, the J end by 1 base, with 7 bases between. The CDR3 reads CSVDEGSYEQYF. CDR3 bases: TGCAGCGTTGATGAGGGATCCTACGAGCAGTACTTC.